This T cell receptor beta chain was recorded in a study of persistence of HIV-infected CD4 T cells. Study background: CD4+ T cells responding to CMV or HIV-1 Gag were isolated. Study results and limitations: Bulk TCR data could not be restricted to HIV-1-infected CMV-responding cells. TCRbeta richness was lower in CMV- and Gag-responding cells than in anti-CD3/anti-CD28-responding cells.

This clone has a handful of counts. The antigen is not known. The libraries were made with immunoSEQ version 4 in survey mode. Sequenced by immunoSEQ multiplex PCR; TCRdb stores in-frame clones only, minus some. The data show about 36,000 clones, over 65% seen once. Overlapping HIV-1 Gag 15-mer peptides at roughly 1 ug per peptide per mL were used. CD40L-negative CD69-negative CD45RO-high memory CD4+ T cells were sorted as populations depleted of antigen-responding cells. Anti-CD28/CD49d costimulation, CD40-blocking antibody and enfuvirtide were given to CD8-depleted PBMCs for 18 hours. The receptor's source is an adult with HIV. The donor label of this sample is uncertain. This specimen consisted of cultured CD4+ T cells from PBMCs, obtained from a patient who received antiretroviral therapy.

CDR3 DNA: TGTGCCAGTAGTCCAGGACAGGGATTTTATGGCTACACCTTC. Its translation is CASSPGQGFYGYTF. The rearrangement links TRBV19 to TRBJ1-2, with TRBD1 matching over 8 bases. The germline gives CDR1 LNHDA, CDR2 SQIVND (reference sequence). This CDR3 has 14 residues. The J segment lost 5 bases and the V segment lost 5 bases, leaving 7 bases of the junction unmatched.